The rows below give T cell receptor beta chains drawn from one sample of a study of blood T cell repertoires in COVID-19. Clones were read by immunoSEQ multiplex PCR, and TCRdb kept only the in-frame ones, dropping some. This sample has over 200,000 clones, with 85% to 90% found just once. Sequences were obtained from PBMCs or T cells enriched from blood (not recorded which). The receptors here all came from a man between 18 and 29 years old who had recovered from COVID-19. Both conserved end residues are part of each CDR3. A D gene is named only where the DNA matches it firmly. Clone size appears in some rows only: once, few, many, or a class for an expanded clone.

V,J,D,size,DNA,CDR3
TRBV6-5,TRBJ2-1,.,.,TGTGCCAGCAGTTACCGGGGGTTTTCGAACAATGAGCAGTTCTTC,CASSYRGFSNNEQFF
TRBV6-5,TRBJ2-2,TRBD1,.,TGTGCCAGCAGTCCCGGGACAGCAAACACCGGGGAGCTGTTTTTT,CASSPGTANTGELFF
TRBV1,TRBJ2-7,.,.,TGCACCAGCGGGACGAAGACTAGCGGGAGGCCAAGCGAGCAGTACTTC,CTSGTKTSGRPSEQYF
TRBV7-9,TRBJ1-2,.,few,TGTGCCAGCAGCTACGGACAGAGCGATCTCGCCTTC,CASSYGQSDLAF
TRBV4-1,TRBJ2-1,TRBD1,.,TGCGCCAGCAGCCAGGAATGGACAGGGGGCTCCTACAATGAGCAGTTCTTC,CASSQEWTGGSYNEQFF
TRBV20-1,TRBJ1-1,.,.,TGCAGTGCTAAAGCGGGGACTGAAGCTTTCTTT,CSAKAGTEAFF
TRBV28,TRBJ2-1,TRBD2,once,TGTGCCAGCAGAGGACTAGCGGGAGGAACCTACAATGAGCAGTTCTTC,CASRGLAGGTYNEQFF
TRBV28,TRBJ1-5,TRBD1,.,TGTGCCAGTAACAGGGGTCGGCGTCCGCCCCAGCATTTT,CASNRGRRPPQHF
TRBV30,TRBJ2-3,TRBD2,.,TGTGCCTGGATTGCCCCCGGACTAGCGGGGGGGCCTAGGACAGATACGCAGTATTTT,CAWIAPGLAGGPRTDTQYF
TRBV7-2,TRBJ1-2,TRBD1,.,TGTGCCAGCAGCCCACGGTGGACAGGGACAGCCTATGGCTACACCTTC,CASSPRWTGTAYGYTF
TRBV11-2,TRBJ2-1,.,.,TGTGCCAGCAGCTCCATTAGGGGGGGGGTCCAGCGAGGGCAGTTCTTC,CASSSIRGGVQRGQFF
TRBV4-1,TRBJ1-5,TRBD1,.,TGCGCCAGCAGCCACACGGACAGGGACGGTACTACGGATCAGCCCCAGCATTTT,CASSHTDRDGTTDQPQHF
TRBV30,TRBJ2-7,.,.,TGTGCCTGGAGTGTGGGCGGGGAGCAGTACTTC,CAWSVGGEQYF
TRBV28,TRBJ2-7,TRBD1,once,TGTGCCAGCACCCTGGGACAGGAGGGCTCCTACGAGCAGTACTTC,CASTLGQEGSYEQYF
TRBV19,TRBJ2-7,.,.,TGTGCCTCCACGGGGCAGGGGCGCTACGAGCAGTACTTC,CASTGQGRYEQYF
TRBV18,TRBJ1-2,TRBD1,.,TGTGCCAGCTCACAAGGGACAGGGGATAGGGGCTACACCTTC,CASSQGTGDRGYTF
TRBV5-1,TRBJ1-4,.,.,TGCGCCAGCAGCCCCGACTTTGAAAAACTGTTTTTT,CASSPDFEKLFF
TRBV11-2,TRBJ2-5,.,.,TGTGCCAGCAGCTTAAACAGACAAGAGACCCAGTACTTC,CASSLNRQETQYF
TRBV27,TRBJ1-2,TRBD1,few,TGTGCCAGCAGTTCCCGAGGGGCAGGGGGGTACTATGGCTACACCTTC,CASSSRGAGGYYGYTF
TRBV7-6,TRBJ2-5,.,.,TGTGCCAGCAGCCGCCGTATGAGTTCCATTCGAGAGACCCAGTACTTC,CASSRRMSSIRETQYF
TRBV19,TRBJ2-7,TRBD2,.,TGTGCCAGTAGCCAACGCGGGGGGGACGAGCAGTACTTC,CASSQRGGDEQYF
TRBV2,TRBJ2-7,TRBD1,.,TGTGCCAGCGACAGGGGTGTCATCCTAGCCTACGAGCAGTACTTC,CASDRGVILAYEQYF
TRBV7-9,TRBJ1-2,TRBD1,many,TGTGCCAGCAGCTCTAAACCAAACGGGACAGGGAACTATGGCTACACCTTC,CASSSKPNGTGNYGYTF
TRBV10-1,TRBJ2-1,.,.,TGCGCCAGCAGTGAGTCGGGCAGCGGATTCTACAATGAGCAGTTCTTC,CASSESGSGFYNEQFF
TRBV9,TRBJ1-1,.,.,TGTGCCAGCAGCGTGAGGGATTTGCACACTGAAGCTTTCTTT,CASSVRDLHTEAFF
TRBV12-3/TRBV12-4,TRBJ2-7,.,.,TGTGCCAGCAGTTTTGGCGGCACGGGCGAGCAGTACTTC,CASSFGGTGEQYF
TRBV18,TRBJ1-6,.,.,TGTGCCAGCTCAGCCGGGACACCGAGCTCCTATAATTCACCCCTCCACTTT,CASSAGTPSSYNSPLHF
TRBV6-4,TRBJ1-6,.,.,TGTGCCAGTAGCCCTCTCGGGAGCTCCTATAATTCACCCCTCCACTTT,CASSPLGSSYNSPLHF
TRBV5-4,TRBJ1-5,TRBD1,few,TGTGCCAGCAGCTCGGACAGGGGGCGAGATCAGCCCCAGCATTTT,CASSSDRGRDQPQHF
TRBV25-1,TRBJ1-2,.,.,TGTGCCAGCAGTGGGGGGGTTGGCTACACCTTC,CASSGGVGYTF
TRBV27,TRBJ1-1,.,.,TGTGCCAGCAGTTTATCGAATACAGGGCTCACTGAAGCTTTCTTT,CASSLSNTGLTEAFF
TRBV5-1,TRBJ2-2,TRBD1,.,TGCGCCAGCAGCTTAACGGGACAGGTGAACACCGGGGAGCTGTTTTTT,CASSLTGQVNTGELFF
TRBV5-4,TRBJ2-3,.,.,TGTGCCAGCAGCTACGGGGGCACAGATACGCAGTATTTT,CASSYGGTDTQYF
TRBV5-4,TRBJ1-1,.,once,TGTGCCAGCAGCTGGAGGACAGCCTCGAACACTGAAGCTTTCTTT,CASSWRTASNTEAFF
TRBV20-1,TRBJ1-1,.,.,TGCAGTGCTAGAGCCGGTACTGAAGCTTTCTTT,CSARAGTEAFF
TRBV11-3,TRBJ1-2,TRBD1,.,TGTGCCAGCTCACGACAGGGACTCGTCGAGACCTTC,CASSRQGLVETF
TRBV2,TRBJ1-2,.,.,TGTGCCGGGAGAGCTAACTATGGCTACACCTTC,CAGRANYGYTF
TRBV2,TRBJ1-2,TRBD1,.,TGTGCCAGATCGGGACAGCTTAACTATGGCTACACCTTC,CARSGQLNYGYTF
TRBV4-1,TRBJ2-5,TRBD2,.,TGCGCCAGCAGCTCAGAGGGACTAGCGGGGGGGTACCAAGAGACCCAGTACTTC,CASSSEGLAGGYQETQYF
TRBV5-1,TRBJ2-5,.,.,TGCGCCACCCGAGCCGGGCTAGCGGAGACCCAGTACTTC,CATRAGLAETQYF
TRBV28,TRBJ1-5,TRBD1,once,TGTGCCAGCAGTTCGGGGGGACAGGTCCGCAATCAGCCCCAGCATTTT,CASSSGGQVRNQPQHF
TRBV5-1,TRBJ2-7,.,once,TGCGCCAGCAGCTTCGACAGAATCTCCTACGAGCAGTACTTC,CASSFDRISYEQYF